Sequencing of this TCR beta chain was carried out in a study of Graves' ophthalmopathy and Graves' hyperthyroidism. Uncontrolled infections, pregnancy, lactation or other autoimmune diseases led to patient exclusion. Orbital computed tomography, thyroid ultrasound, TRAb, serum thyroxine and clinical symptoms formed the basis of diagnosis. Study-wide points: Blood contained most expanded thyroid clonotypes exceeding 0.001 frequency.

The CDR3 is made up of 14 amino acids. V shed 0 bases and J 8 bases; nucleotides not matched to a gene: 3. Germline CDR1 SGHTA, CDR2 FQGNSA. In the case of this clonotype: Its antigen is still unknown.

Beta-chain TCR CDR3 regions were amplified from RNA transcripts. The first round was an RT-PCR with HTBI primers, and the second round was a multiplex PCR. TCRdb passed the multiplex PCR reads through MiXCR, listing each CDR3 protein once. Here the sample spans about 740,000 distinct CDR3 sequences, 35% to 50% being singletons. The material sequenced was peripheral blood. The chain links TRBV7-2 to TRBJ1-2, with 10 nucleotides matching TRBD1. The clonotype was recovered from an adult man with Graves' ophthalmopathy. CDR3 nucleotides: TGTGCCAGCAGCTTAGCAGGGACAGGGGAAGGCTACACCTTC. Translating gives CASSLAGTGEGYTF.